The source of this T cell receptor (beta chain) is a study of T-cell reconstitution after alpha-beta-depleted transplantation in children. V was clipped by 2 bases and J by 4 bases; unmatched bases: 8. The germline V gene has CDR1 SGHTA and CDR2 FQGNSA. CDR3 length: 16 amino acids. The TCRbeta library was prepared with unique molecular identifiers. TCRdb itself ran the PCR reads through MiXCR, one entry per CDR3 protein. The table includes more than 75,000 distinct CDR3 sequences, around 22% detected once. The source was PBMCs, collected before TCRalphabeta/CD19-depleted stem cell transplant. This clonotype originated in a boy aged 2 to 10 with acute lymphoblastic leukemia, due to receive a stem cell transplant. V is TRBV7-2 and J is TRBJ2-7, with 10 bases matching TRBD2. In DNA form, the CDR3 reads TGTGCCAGCAGCTTATGGATTGGAGCGGGAGGGTACGAGCAGTACTTC. This encodes CASSLWIGAGGYEQYF. The full variable domain, its missing parts supplied by reference TRBV7-2 and TRBJ2-7, is GAGVSQSPSNKVTEKGKDVELRCDPISGHTALYWYRQSLGQGLEFLIYFQGNSAPDKSGLPSDRFSAERTGGSVSTLTIQRTQQEDSAVYLCASSLWIGAGGYEQYFGPGTRLTVT.